Shown below are 25 T cell receptor beta chains from a single sample sequenced in a study of cytomegalovirus exposure and HLA in healthy donors. A multiplex PCR was run with 60 Vbeta primers and 13 Jbeta primers. Using immunoSEQ multiplex PCR, the repertoire was profiled, and TCRdb retains in-frame clones only, with some absent. The top ten clones hold 7% to 7.5% of a sample with around 150,000 clones, roughly 78% of them seen once. The sample comprised PBMCs. The origin of the receptors is a man aged 40-49 years in good health and CMV-seropositive.

The V gene is TRBV6-5, the J gene TRBJ2-5, with D perhaps TRBD2 (5 bases). Germline assignment: CDR1 MNHEY and CDR2 SVGAGI. The ends were cut back, 2 bases at V and 4 bases at J, with 11 bases in the middle. The CDR3 covers 14 residues. CDR3 sequence: CASSYGRGRETQYF. The DNA of the CDR3 is TGTGCCAGCAGTTACGGACGAGGGCGAGAGACCCAGTACTTC.

The V and J genes are TRBV6-5 and TRBJ1-6, with D perhaps matching TRBD1 (6 bases). Trimming cost V 5 bases and J 9 bases, with 11 bases left between them. This CDR3 comprises 13 residues. Germline loops: CDR1 MNHEY, CDR2 SVGAGI. The CDR3 region is CASSSRGGSPLHF. The CDR3 nucleotides are TGTGCCAGCAGTAGCAGGGGCGGTTCACCCCTCCACTTT.

V is TRBV18 and J is TRBJ1-3; no clear D gene. The CDR3 consists of 15 residues. Trimming removed 2 bases from V and 0 bases from J, with 8 bases in between. Germline V CDR1 and CDR2: KGHSH, LQKENI. CDR3 loop: CASSPSGSSGNTIYF. The CDR3 nucleotides are TGTGCCAGCTCACCATCCGGGTCCTCTGGAAACACCATATATTTT.

This chain uses TRBV7-9 with TRBJ1-2, with D hard to call. Germline V gene lookup returns CDR1 SEHNR and CDR2 FQNEAQ (reference sequence). V was clipped by 5 bases and J by 8 bases, with 12 bases between them. The CDR3 has 12 amino acids. The CDR3, as DNA: TGTGCCAGCAGCCTTGAGGTTTGGGGCTACACCTTC. Protein: CASSLEVWGYTF.

The chain carries TRBV9 and TRBJ2-7; 8 nucleotides line up with TRBD1. The CDR3 sequence is 14 residues long. V was pared by 4 bases and J by 2 bases, with 5 bases of the junction left unmatched. Germline values: CDR1 SGDLS, CDR2 YYNGEE. CDR3 sequence: CASSTQGDPYEQYF. As DNA, the CDR3 is TGTGCCAGCAGCACACAGGGGGATCCCTACGAGCAGTACTTC.

This clone was counted between two and nine times. J is TRBJ2-3 and V is TRBV5-4; 10 bases are a match to TRBD2. This CDR3 has 17 amino acids. Germline V gives CDR1 SGHNT, CDR2 YYREEE (reference sequence). The trim removed 4 bases at V and 2 bases at J, leaving 10 bases unmatched. The CDR3 spells CASSPGIAGGHTDTQYF. For the CDR3, the DNA is TGTGCCAGCAGCCCCGGGATAGCGGGGGGTCACACAGATACGCAGTATTTT.

The V call is TRBV27, the J call TRBJ1-6; D perhaps matches TRBD1 (5 bases). The V end was cut by 3 bases, the J end by 7 bases, with 16 bases between. The CDR3 contains 16 residues. Germline V CDR1 and CDR2: MNHEY, SMNVEV (reference sequence). CDR3 coding DNA: TGTGCCAGCAGTTTCGGGGGGATGTCACCCAATTCACCCCTCCACTTT. Amino acids: CASSFGGMSPNSPLHF.

This clone was seen only once. The chain carries TRBV11-3 and TRBJ2-1; D perhaps matches TRBD1 (5 bases). Trimming cost V 5 bases and J 0 bases, with 17 bases left between them. CDR3 size: 17 residues. The V gene's germline CDR1 is SGHNT and CDR2 YENEEA. The CDR3 here is CASSPFSGASSYNEQFF. The CDR3 coding sequence is TGTGCCAGCAGCCCGTTTAGTGGGGCGAGCTCCTACAATGAGCAGTTCTTC.

Only a few counts were recorded for this clone. The chain links TRBV7-9 to TRBJ2-2, with D maybe TRBD1 (5 bases). The CDR3 runs to 14 residues. V was pared by 5 bases and J by 1 base, with 8 bases between. CDR1 SEHNR and CDR2 FQNEAQ come from the germline V gene (reference sequence). CDR3 loop: CASSRGQNTGELFF. CDR3 bases: TGTGCCAGCAGCCGAGGACAGAACACCGGGGAGCTGTTTTTT.

The chain couples TRBV11-3 to TRBJ2-5; TRBD2 might be the D (6 bases). Germline-derived CDR1 and CDR2 are SGHNT and YENEEA. Trimming stripped 5 bases from V and 1 base from J, with 14 bases between. The CDR3 sequence is 15 residues long. Written as DNA, the CDR3 is TGTGCCAGCAGCGAAGGGACTTCGGGCCAAGAGACCCAGTACTTC. Translation gives CASSEGTSGQETQYF. The full variable domain, in which reference TRBV11-3 and TRBJ2-5 provide the parts outside the CDR3, is EAGVVQSPRYKIIEKKQPVAFWCNPISGHNTLYWYLQNLGQGPELLIRYENEEAVDDSQLPKDRFSAERLKGVDSTLKIQPAELGDSAVYLCASSEGTSGQETQYFGPGTRLLVL.

The chain has TRBV6-5 and TRBJ2-2; TRBD1 might be the D (6 bases). Germline CDR1 is MNHEY and CDR2 is SVGAGI. CDR3 length equals 13 residues. V lost 10 bases and J 7 bases, leaving 16 bases between the germline ends. CDR3 residues: CATQQGRGGELFF. The CDR3 coding sequence is TGTGCCACCCAACAGGGACGGGGCGGGGAGCTGTTTTTT.

This chain joins TRBV4-2 and TRBJ2-4, with TRBD1 matching over 8 bases. Germline loops: CDR1 LGHNA, CDR2 YNFKEQ. This CDR3 region has 17 residues. The junction had 9 bases not matched to a gene; V was cut back by 0 bases and J by 5 bases. Here the CDR3 reads CASSQEGTGGIQNIQYF. Written as DNA, the CDR3 is TGTGCCAGCAGCCAAGAAGGAACAGGGGGGATCCAAAACATTCAGTACTTC.

The rearrangement joins TRBV7-3 to TRBJ1-1; 10 nucleotides line up with TRBD1. CDR3 length: 16 amino acids. Losses at the gene ends were 5 bases for V and 2 bases for J; bases not matched to a gene: 8. CDR1 is SGHTA, CDR2 FQGTGA, per germline. The CDR3 DNA reads TGTGCCAGCAGCCAGGGACAGGGGAAGCCAAACACTGAAGCTTTCTTT. This sequence encodes CASSQGQGKPNTEAFF.

The chain carries TRBV4-1 and TRBJ1-4; D not certain. Germline lookup yields CDR1 MGHRA and CDR2 YSYEKL. The CDR3 is 15 amino acids. Between the trimmed V and J ends, which lost 1 base and 8 bases, there was a span of 14 bases. CDR3 region: CASSQVEGVREKLFF. The CDR3 region has the DNA TGCGCCAGCAGCCAAGTTGAGGGCGTACGGGAAAAACTGTTTTTT.

Written as DNA, the CDR3 is TGTGCCAGCAGTTTAGGTACGGGGTTCTCCTACAATGAGCAGTTCTTC. This codes for CASSLGTGFSYNEQFF. The rearrangement links TRBV27 to TRBJ2-1; the D gene is possibly TRBD2 (5 bases). Germline lookup yields CDR1 MNHEY and CDR2 SMNVEV (reference sequence). V was cut by 2 bases and J by 0 bases, with 11 bases left in between. The CDR3 extends over 16 amino acids.

The chain joins TRBV11-3 to TRBJ2-2; 10 bases are shared with TRBD1. The CDR3 contains 17 residues. Germline CDR1 is SGHNT and CDR2 is YENEEA. The V gene end was trimmed by 0 bases and the J gene end by 3 bases; junction bases not matched to a gene: 4. The CDR3 here is CASSLDWTGGDTGELFF. DNA for the CDR3: TGTGCCAGCAGCTTAGACTGGACAGGGGGTGACACCGGGGAGCTGTTTTTT.

This rearrangement joins TRBV6-1 to TRBJ2-3, with 10 bases lining up with TRBD2. CDR1 is MNHNS, CDR2 SASEGT, per germline. The CDR3 is 16 amino acids. V lost 3 bases and J lost 3; bases outside the gene matches: 6. The CDR3 loop is CASSEAQRGGTDTQYF. The CDR3, as DNA: TGTGCCAGCAGTGAGGCCCAGCGGGGGGGAACAGATACGCAGTATTTT.

The V and J genes are TRBV7-9 and TRBJ1-1, with D perhaps TRBD1 (5 bases). The CDR3 is 14 residues long. The germline V gene has CDR1 SEHNR and CDR2 FQNEAQ (reference sequence). V dropped 4 bases and J dropped 11 bases, with 20 bases sitting between them. CDR3 DNA sequence: TGTGCCAGCAGCTCCCAGGGTTTCCGTGACGAGGCTTTCTTT. Its protein product is CASSSQGFRDEAFF.

The chain recombines TRBV7-6 with TRBJ1-2, with D maybe TRBD1 (5 bases). Germline V gives CDR1 SGHVS, CDR2 FNYEAQ. Trimming shortened V by 5 bases and J by 4 bases, and 17 bases separated the two germline ends. The CDR3 extends over 15 amino acids. The CDR3 bases are TGTGCCAGCAGCCCCCTCCCTGGGGGGGGCTATGGCTACACCTTC. Amino acid sequence: CASSPLPGGGYGYTF. Drawing the rest from reference TRBV7-6 and TRBJ1-2, the complete variable domain is GAGVSQSPRYKVTKRGQDVALRCDPISGHVSLYWYRQALGQGPEFLTYFNYEAQQDKSGLPNDRFSAERPEGSISTLTIQRTEQRDSAMYRCASSPLPGGGYGYTFGSGTRLTVV.

This chain links TRBV4-2 with TRBJ1-2; no clear D gene. Deletions cut 0 bases from V and 3 bases from J, with 11 bases between. The CDR3 is made up of 15 amino acids. Germline V gene data show CDR1 as LGHNA and CDR2 as YNFKEQ. In DNA form, the CDR3 reads TGTGCCAGCAGCCAAGATAACAGCCCTCACTATGGCTACACCTTC. This codes for CASSQDNSPHYGYTF.

This chain joins TRBV21-1 and TRBJ1-5. TRBV21-1 is flagged as a pseudogene. The CDR3 totals 16 residues. DNA of the CDR3: TGTGCCAGCAGTTACTTGATGGCGGGGAGCAATCAGCCCCAGCATTTT. This codes for CASSYLMAGSNQPQHF.

This clone was observed at least ten times. This chain joins TRBV29-1 and TRBJ2-2; possible D gene TRBD2, 5 bases. The germline V gene encodes CDR1 SQVTM and CDR2 ANQGSEA. The CDR3 runs 12 residues. The V end was cut by 6 bases, the J end by 6 bases, with 11 bases between. DNA of the CDR3: TGCAGCGTCGGACTCCTGTCCGGGGAGCTGTTTTTT. Its protein product is CSVGLLSGELFF.

The table lists this clone with a few counts. The chain carries TRBV21-1 and TRBJ2-7; whether TRBD2, the table's D call, matches the DNA was not checked. TRBV21-1 has pseudogene status. The CDR3 has 15 residues. The CDR3 spells CASSRGGTSSYEQYF. CDR3 sequence (DNA): TGTGCCAGCTCTAGGGGGGGGACAAGCTCCTACGAGCAGTACTTC.

The chain combines TRBV5-4 with TRBJ2-7; D perhaps matches TRBD1 (6 bases). Deletions cut 4 bases from V and 2 bases from J, with 13 bases between. CDR3 length equals 14 residues. Germline values: CDR1 SGHNT, CDR2 YYREEE (reference sequence). CDR3 DNA: TGTGCCAGCAGCGTACAGGGTCCCCCCTACGAGCAGTACTTC. This encodes CASSVQGPPYEQYF.

This clone has just a few counts. One end of the junction varies from germline; a read error may be responsible. The CDR3 region has the DNA TGCGCCAGCAGCTTGGATGAGGCGAGCCCCTCTTTC. It is translated as CASSLDEASPSF. The chain is built from TRBV5-1 and TRBJ2-3; D ambiguous. This CDR3 is 12 amino acids long. Germline lookup yields CDR1 SGHRS and CDR2 YFSETQ.